This T cell receptor beta chain comes out of a study of breast tumors, draining lymph nodes, adjacent tissues. Whole-study findings and limits: Compared with basal-like, luminal-like tumors shared significantly more repertoire with nontumor tissue. Data fit most tumor T cells coming from lymph node, expanding in tumor. Tumors had less TCR diversity than lymph nodes, more than nontumor tissue.

The lymph nodes were axillary draining lymph nodes from breast cancer patients. With regard to this clonotype: Antigen: not known.

CDR3 size: 15 residues. The germline gives CDR1 SGHRS, CDR2 YFSETQ. V was pared by 0 bases and J by 2 bases, with 2 bases of the junction left unmatched. One entry per CDR3 protein results from TCRdb running MiXCR on the multiplex PCR reads. This sample has 90,000 to 120,000 distinct CDR3 sequences; 21% occur once, and the top ten carry approximately 1.2%. This sequence joins TRBV5-1 and TRBJ2-3; 8 bases are shared with TRBD2. The TCR comes from a female donor with breast cancer. Some clones in this sample may be carry-over from other donors' samples. Source material: axillary lymph node tissue. The DNA of the CDR3 is TGCGCCAGCAGCTTGGGACTAGCGATCACAGATACGCAGTATTTT. Encoded protein: CASSLGLAITDTQYF.